This T cell receptor (beta chain) was sequenced for a study of blood T cell repertoires in COVID-19. Study at large: Samples came from the United States, Italy and Spain, spanning acute and convalescent COVID-19. Sources were T cells, B-cell-depleted T cells, or PBMCs; the material itself was cDNA or gDNA.

This CDR3 has 14 residues. Per the germline V gene, CDR1 is MNHEY and CDR2 is SVGAGI. Unmatched junction bases numbered 4, after V lost 6 bases and J lost 4 bases. The authors' processing: The assay estimated nucleated cells by amplifying reference gene primers. Clones were read by immunoSEQ multiplex PCR, and TCRdb kept only the in-frame ones, dropping some. That table supplies the V and J calls and clone size; D and trimming were determined from the DNA. The table has roughly 70,000 clones, around 92% seen once. Sequences were obtained from peripheral blood. The sequence derives from a man in his 60s with acute or convalescent COVID-19. The gene calls are TRBV6-5 and TRBJ1-3; 9 bases are shared with TRBD1. The CDR3 region has the DNA TGTGCCAGCAGAGGAACAGGGGGCGGAAACACCATATATTTT. Translating gives CASRGTGGGNTIYF.